This T cell receptor (beta chain) originates from a study of T cell changes during pregnancy in multiple sclerosis. The CDR3 totals 18 residues. The V end was cut by 3 bases, the J end by 1 base, with 22 bases between. The germline CDR1 and CDR2 sequences are SGDLS and YYNGEE. TCRdb's copy holds only in-frame clones and misses some; the assay was immunoSEQ multiplex PCR. The sample lists 25,000 to 30,000 clones, more than 75% occurring once. This rearrangement joins TRBV9 to TRBJ1-2, with a possible D match to TRBD1 (5 bases). This clonotype was obtained from a female donor with multiple sclerosis, enrolled in a pregnancy study. The input for sequencing was CD8+ T cells from peripheral blood mononuclear cells, taken after pregnancy. The CDR3: CASSGTGTTLPYNYGYTF. CDR3 coding DNA: TGTGCCAGCAGCGGAACTGGGACTACACTACCCTATAACTATGGCTACACCTTC. Full variable domain (outside the CDR3, taken from reference TRBV9 and TRBJ1-2): DSGVTQTPKHLITATGQRVTLRCSPRSGDLSVYWYQQSLDQGLQFLIQYYNGEERAKGNILERFSAQQFPDLHSELNLSSLELGDSALYFCASSGTGTTLPYNYGYTFGSGTRLTVV.